This passage covers 18 T cell receptor beta chains from one sample sequenced in a study of CD8 T cells in ankylosing spondylitis. In TCRdb, the 5' RACE reads were re-called with MiXCR into one record per CDR3 protein. The sample contains 220,000 or so distinct CDR3 sequences, about 11% of which appear only once. The sequencing input was blood, either unsorted or a sorted T cell fraction (not recorded which). The receptors here all came from a male donor with ankylosing spondylitis or in good health (not recorded which).

With regard to this clonotype: It may be a read error: a sequence one base away is much more abundant. Here the CDR3 omits its conserved ending phenylalanine or tryptophan, so a read error is the likely source. The J gene is TRBJ1-2, the V gene TRBV20-1; no firm D call. The germline V gene encodes CDR1 DFQATT and CDR2 SNEGSKA (reference sequence). Trimming took 6 bases from V and 2 from J, leaving 13 bases between them. The CDR3 totals 13 residues. The CDR3 coding sequence is TGCAGTGCCAATCTGCTGGGGAACTATGGCTACACCTTA. As protein: CSANLLGNYGYTL.

This clonotype was seen many times. The chain joins TRBV3-1 to TRBJ1-5, with D possibly being TRBD1 (5 bases). Germline V gene data show CDR1 as LGHDT and CDR2 as YNNKEL (reference sequence). The CDR3 extends over 15 amino acids. The V end was cut by 0 bases, the J end by 9 bases, with 15 bases between. The CDR3 DNA follows: TGTGCCAGCAGCCAAGATCTCCAGGGTTCAGGGCCCCAGCATTTT. This sequence encodes CASSQDLQGSGPQHF.

This clonotype was picked up a small number of times. This chain joins TRBV7-9 and TRBJ1-2; 7 bases align to TRBD1. CDR1 and CDR2 from the germline V gene are SEHNR and FQNEAQ (reference sequence). V lost 5 bases and J lost 4; bases outside the gene matches: 4. This CDR3 has 13 residues. In DNA, the CDR3 is TGTGCCAGCAGCCCACAGGGGATCTATGGCTACACCTTC. Residues: CASSPQGIYGYTF. The whole variable domain, remainder taken from reference TRBV7-9 and TRBJ1-2, is DTGVSQNPRHKITKRGQNVTFRCDPISEHNRLYWYRQTLGQGPEFLTYFQNEAQLEKSRLLSDRFSAERPKGSFSTLEIQRTEQGDSAMYLCASSPQGIYGYTFGSGTRLTVV.

This clonotype showed up many times. The chain joins TRBV18 to TRBJ1-2; tentatively, D is TRBD1 (5 bases). Germline values: CDR1 KGHSH, CDR2 LQKENI. CDR3 size: 13 residues. The V and J ends lost 3 bases and 8 bases respectively, with 13 bases between them. In nucleotides, the CDR3 is TGTGCCAGCTCACCCGGGACTTCTCGAGGCTACACCTTC. Protein product: CASSPGTSRGYTF.

There are a few counts of this clonotype. The CDR3 DNA is TGCGCCAGCAGCTTGGCGAGACAGGGGGCAAACACTGAAGCTTTCTTT. The encoded protein is CASSLARQGANTEAFF. V is TRBV5-1 and J is TRBJ1-1; 10 nucleotides match TRBD1. The CDR3 consists of 16 residues. Germline CDR1 reads SGHRS; CDR2 reads YFSETQ. Losses at the gene ends were 0 bases for V and 2 bases for J; bases not matched to a gene: 4.

This clonotype was counted ten times or more. The chain couples TRBV5-1 to TRBJ2-5; D is possibly TRBD2 (6 bases). Germline loops: CDR1 SGHRS, CDR2 YFSETQ. The germline V and J ends were trimmed by 3 bases and 5 bases, with 11 bases remaining between them. There are 13 residues in the CDR3. The CDR3 DNA follows: TGCGCCAGCAGCTCCTCTAGCGCCGAGACCCAGTACTTC. Protein: CASSSSSAETQYF.

The chain uses TRBV19 and TRBJ2-2, with 9 bases lining up with TRBD1. V lost 11 bases and J lost 8; bases outside the gene matches: 9. The CDR3 sequence is 13 residues long. Germline CDR1 is LNHDA and CDR2 is SQIVND (reference sequence). The CDR3 protein is CAYEDRGLGELFF. CDR3 nucleotide sequence: TGTGCCTACGAGGACAGGGGATTAGGGGAGCTGTTTTTT.

The chain links TRBV28 to TRBJ2-7; 9 bases match TRBD2. Germline values: CDR1 MDHEN, CDR2 SYDVKM. V was clipped by 3 bases and J by 5 bases; unmatched bases: 11. The CDR3 spans 16 residues. The CDR3 is CASSFGTSPPSDEQYF. CDR3 coding DNA: TGTGCCAGCAGTTTTGGGACTAGCCCGCCATCCGACGAGCAGTACTTC.

This clonotype occurred a few times. The rearrangement links TRBV7-3 to TRBJ2-7; the match to TRBD2 covers 7 bases. The length of the CDR3 is 15 residues. Germline lookup yields CDR1 SGHTA and CDR2 FQGTGA. V lost 1 base to trimming and J lost 3 bases; unmatched junction nucleotides: 6. The CDR3 DNA reads TGTGCCAGCAGCTTAAACGGCGGCGGGGGCTACGAGCAGTACTTC. Translating gives CASSLNGGGGYEQYF.

This clonotype appeared many times. The V gene is TRBV15, the J gene TRBJ2-3; D gene unclear. Per germline, CDR1 LNHNV and CDR2 YYDKDF (reference sequence). V was trimmed by 9 bases and J by 4 bases, leaving 20 bases between them. The CDR3 contains 15 residues. This CDR3 is CATTNPRSGADTQYF. CDR3 bases: TGTGCCACTACAAACCCAAGGTCCGGCGCAGATACGCAGTATTTT.

This clonotype was observed many times. Compared with germline, one end of the junction differs, possibly owing to a read error. The chain couples TRBV15 to TRBJ2-4, with no clear D. The germline CDR1 and CDR2 sequences are LNHNV and YYDKDF (reference sequence). This CDR3 has 15 residues. CDR3 protein: CATSRGAGALTIRYF. The CDR3 region has the DNA TGTGCCACCAGCAGAGGAGCAGGCGCTTTGACCATTCGGTACTTC. The entire variable domain, with the rest obtained from reference TRBV15 and TRBJ2-4, is as follows: DAMVIQNPRYQVTQFGKPVTLSCSQTLNHNVMYWYQQKSSQAPKLLFHYYDKDFNNEADTPDNFQSRRPNTSFCFLDIRSPGLGDTAMYLCATSRGAGALTIRYFGAGTRLSVL.

This clonotype has at least ten counts. The V and J genes are TRBV12-3 or TRBV12-4 and TRBJ2-3; D is perhaps TRBD1 or TRBD2 (6 bases each). Deletions cut 2 bases from V and 6 bases from J, with 12 bases between. The length of the CDR3 is 14 residues. The CDR3 sequence: CASSLSGAPDTQYF. The CDR3, as DNA: TGTGCCAGCAGTTTATCGGGGGCCCCGGATACGCAGTATTTT.

The chain links TRBV5-1 to TRBJ1-6; the match to TRBD1 covers 9 bases. The CDR3 is 15 residues long. V lost 0 bases and J lost 9; bases outside the gene matches: 4. Germline CDR1 and CDR2: SGHRS and YFSETQ. In DNA, the CDR3 is TGCGCCAGCAGCTTGGCACAGGGGGCGATTTCACCCCTCCACTTT. This encodes CASSLAQGAISPLHF.

This clonotype was counted only a few times. The chain uses TRBV6-1 and TRBJ2-7; D possibly corresponds to TRBD1 (6 bases). V lost 6 bases, J lost 2 bases, and 17 bases lay in between. Per the germline V gene, CDR1 is MNHNS and CDR2 is SASEGT. The CDR3 consists of 15 residues. As DNA, the CDR3 is TGTGCCAGCAGCAAACTCGACAGGAGCCCCTACGAGCAGTACTTC. Encoded protein: CASSKLDRSPYEQYF.

This clonotype showed up many times. The chain carries TRBV9 and TRBJ2-1; TRBD1 might be the D (6 bases). Germline loops: CDR1 SGDLS, CDR2 YYNGEE. The CDR3 has 14 amino acids. Trimming removed 1 base at V and 9 bases at J, with 14 bases between. The CDR3, as DNA: TGTGCCAGCAGCGTACAAGGGGGTCCGGGTGAGCAGTTCTTC. As protein: CASSVQGGPGEQFF.

The chain recombines TRBV7-3 with TRBJ2-7; TRBD2 aligns across 7 bases. With V trimmed by 4 bases and J by 6 bases, 6 bases remained unmatched. The germline V gene has CDR1 SGHTA and CDR2 FQGTGA. The CDR3 is 13 amino acids. The CDR3 is CASSSSGVGEQYF. CDR3 nucleotides: TGTGCCAGCAGCTCAAGCGGGGTCGGCGAGCAGTACTTC.

This clonotype was seen at least ten times. The chain employs TRBV3-1 and TRBJ2-1; 10 nucleotides align to TRBD1. The V segment lost 2 bases and the J segment 0 bases; nucleotides outside the gene matches: 4. This CDR3 is built from 17 residues. The germline V gene has CDR1 LGHDT and CDR2 YNNKEL (reference sequence). CDR3 bases: TGTGCCAGCAGCCAATCGACAGGGGGCTTCTCCTACAATGAGCAGTTCTTC. This gives the protein CASSQSTGGFSYNEQFF.

This clonotype has ten or more counts. The chain carries TRBV5-1 and TRBJ1-4; D perhaps matches TRBD1 (5 bases). The CDR3 length is 13 residues. Germline lookup yields CDR1 SGHRS and CDR2 YFSETQ. Trimming removed 0 bases at V and 11 bases at J, with 11 bases between. CDR3 amino acids: CASSLDTGTKLFF. The CDR3 bases are TGCGCCAGCAGCTTGGATACCGGGACCAAACTGTTTTTT.